The 28 T cell receptor beta chains below were found in one sample sequenced in a study of blood T cell repertoires in COVID-19. Here immunoSEQ multiplex PCR was the method, and the copy in TCRdb shows in-frame clones only, minus some. The table includes 310,000 or so clones, over 75% detected once. Sequences were obtained from peripheral blood. The receptors derive from a man in his forties or fifties with active or convalescent COVID-19.

The chain links TRBV19 to TRBJ1-4, with D maybe TRBD1 (6 bases). Germline CDR1 LNHDA, CDR2 SQIVND (reference sequence). The V and J ends lost 7 bases and 7 bases respectively, with 13 bases between them. The CDR3 loop spans 13 amino acids. CDR3 protein: CASNGQFGEKLFF. CDR3 nucleotides: TGTGCCAGTAACGGACAGTTCGGTGAAAAACTGTTTTTT.

The rearrangement joins TRBV6-2 or TRBV6-3 to TRBJ2-3, with 10 bases identical to TRBD2. Germline V gene sequence: CDR1 MNHEY, CDR2 SVGEGT. V dropped 2 bases and J dropped 4; count of bases not matched to a gene: 6. CDR3 length equals 16 residues. CDR3 DNA: TGTGCCAGCAGTTACGCGGGACTAGCGAAGGCAGATACGCAGTATTTT. Amino acid sequence: CASSYAGLAKADTQYF.

V usage is TRBV30 and J usage is TRBJ2-5; TRBD1 might be the D (8 bases). Germline V CDR1 and CDR2: GTSNPN, SVGIG (reference sequence). Trimming took off 2 bases at V and 4 bases at J, with 20 bases between the two ends. This CDR3 is 16 amino acids long. Written as DNA, the CDR3 is TGTGCCTGGAGTCCAACAGGGGGGGGAGTCGGAGAGACCCAGTACTTC. It yields the protein CAWSPTGGGVGETQYF.

The chain couples TRBV5-1 to TRBJ2-3, with no clear D. The CDR3 length is 15 residues. Germline-derived CDR1 and CDR2 are SGHRS and YFSETQ. Deletions cut 5 bases from V and 0 bases from J, with 13 bases between. CDR3 bases: TGCGCCAGCAGAACATCCCCGGGTAGCACAGATACGCAGTATTTT. Its translation is CASRTSPGSTDTQYF. The whole variable domain, filled in from reference TRBV5-1 and TRBJ2-3, reads KAGVTQTPRYLIKTRGQQVTLSCSPISGHRSVSWYQQTPGQGLQFLFEYFSETQRNKGNFPGRFSGRQFSNSRSEMNVSTLELGDSALYLCASRTSPGSTDTQYFGPGTRLTVL.

CDR3 coding DNA: TGTGCCAGCTCACCGGGGGGGATGGTGCGGATTGAAGCTTTCTTT. Its protein product is CASSPGGMVRIEAFF. The chain combines TRBV18 with TRBJ1-1, with D tentatively TRBD1 (5 bases). The CDR3 consists of 15 residues. The germline V and J ends were trimmed by 3 bases and 7 bases, with 18 bases remaining between them. Looked up from germline, CDR1 is KGHSH and CDR2 is LQKENI.

The CDR3 nucleotides read TGTGCCAGCAGCCGACTAGCTGAGAACACCGGGGAGCTGTTTTTT. Protein sequence: CASSRLAENTGELFF. V is TRBV7-3 and J is TRBJ2-2; TRBD2 matches 7 bases. Germline V gene lookup returns CDR1 SGHTA and CDR2 FQGTGA. Trimming removed 5 bases from V and 1 base from J; junction bases left unmatched: 4. The CDR3 spans 15 residues.

Of note for this clone: This sample also contains other DNA sequences that code for the same CDR3. The rearrangement joins TRBV5-1 to TRBJ1-1; the match to TRBD1 covers 10 bases. CDR1 and CDR2 from the germline V gene are SGHRS and YFSETQ. The CDR3 loop spans 15 amino acids. The V gene end was trimmed by 0 bases and the J gene end by 3 bases; junction bases not matched to a gene: 2. CDR3 region: CASSLVGTGDTEAFF. The CDR3 nucleotides read TGCGCCAGCAGCTTGGTCGGGACAGGGGACACTGAAGCTTTCTTT.

The chain employs TRBV2 and TRBJ1-4; D is perhaps TRBD1 (6 bases). Germline lookup yields CDR1 SNHLY and CDR2 FYNNEI. The CDR3 is made up of 14 amino acids. V was shortened by 6 bases and J by 8 bases, with 16 bases between the two germline ends. The CDR3 DNA reads as TGTGCCAGCAGCGCTACAGGGAACGGAGAAAAACTGTTTTTT. It specifies CASSATGNGEKLFF. Full variable domain (outside the CDR3, taken from reference TRBV2 and TRBJ1-4): EPEVTQTPSHQVTQMGQEVILRCVPISNHLYFYWYRQILGQKVEFLVSFYNNEISEKSEIFDDQFSVERPDGSNFTLKIRSTKLEDSAMYFCASSATGNGEKLFFGSGTQLSVL.

The DNA for the CDR3 is TGTGCCAGCAGTTTGGACAGGGAGTACCAAGAGACCCAGTACTTC. Translated, it gives CASSLDREYQETQYF. The genes are TRBV28 and TRBJ2-5, with 8 bases lining up with TRBD1. Unmatched junction bases numbered 3, after V lost 3 bases and J lost 0 bases. This CDR3 has 15 residues. CDR1 is MDHEN, CDR2 SYDVKM, per germline.

The genes are TRBV3-1 (or the pseudogene TRBV3-2) and TRBJ1-5; D not resolved. The V end lost 1 base, the J end lost 1 base, and 8 bases lay between the germline ends. The CDR3 sequence is 15 residues long. CDR1 and CDR2 from the germline V gene are LGHDT and YNNKEL (reference sequence). CDR3 amino acids: CASSQGGFSNQPQHF. DNA for the CDR3: TGTGCCAGCAGCCAAGGAGGGTTCAGCAATCAGCCCCAGCATTTT.

The rearrangement links TRBV28 to TRBJ1-6; 9 nucleotides agree with TRBD1. This CDR3 is built from 18 residues. The V and J ends lost 7 bases and 4 bases, in that order; junction bases with no gene match: 14. Germline V gene sequence: CDR1 MDHEN, CDR2 SYDVKM. The CDR3 protein is CASNPGQGPLWYNSPLHF. The CDR3 bases are TGTGCCAGCAATCCGGGACAGGGACCCCTGTGGTATAATTCACCCCTCCACTTT. The whole variable domain, remainder taken from reference TRBV28 and TRBJ1-6, is DVKVTQSSRYLVKRTGEKVFLECVQDMDHENMFWYRQDPGLGLRLIYFSYDVKMKEKGDIPEGYSVSREKKERFSLILESASTNQTSMYLCASNPGQGPLWYNSPLHFGNGTRLTVT.

The chain links TRBV2 to TRBJ1-2, with TRBD1 matching over 8 bases. The CDR3 consists of 14 residues. V shed 2 bases, J shed 5 bases, and the junction held 4 bases outside the gene matches. Germline lookup yields CDR1 SNHLY and CDR2 FYNNEI. The CDR3, as DNA: TGTGCCAGCAGTGAACAGGGGGCGCGATATGGCTACACCTTC. Protein: CASSEQGARYGYTF. Full variable domain (remainder filled in from reference TRBV2 and TRBJ1-2): EPEVTQTPSHQVTQMGQEVILRCVPISNHLYFYWYRQILGQKVEFLVSFYNNEISEKSEIFDDQFSVERPDGSNFTLKIRSTKLEDSAMYFCASSEQGARYGYTFGSGTRLTVV.

The chain recombines TRBV6-6 with TRBJ1-5; D is perhaps TRBD1 (6 bases). The germline CDR1 and CDR2 sequences are MNHNY and SVGAGI (reference sequence). Deletions cut 11 bases from V and 5 bases from J, with 16 bases between. The CDR3 consists of 13 residues. CDR3 nucleotides: TGTGCCTCGGCGCGGGGGGCGGATCAGCCCCAGCATTTT. This gives the protein CASARGADQPQHF.

V usage is TRBV6-5 and J usage is TRBJ1-2; D perhaps matches TRBD1 (5 bases). The V gene lost 8 bases and the J gene lost 2 bases, with 12 bases spanning the gap. The CDR3 has 13 residues. Germline V gene sequence: CDR1 MNHEY, CDR2 SVGAGI. The CDR3 region has the DNA TGTGCCAGCCAAGGGGCTAGAAACTATGGCTACACCTTC. This sequence encodes CASQGARNYGYTF.

The V and J genes are TRBV27 and TRBJ1-5, with 7 bases aligning to TRBD1. The V gene end was trimmed by 4 bases and the J gene end by 2 bases; junction bases not matched to a gene: 8. Germline V lookup: CDR1 MNHEY, CDR2 SMNVEV (reference sequence). The length of the CDR3 is 16 residues. The CDR3 DNA is TGTGCCAGCAGTTCCGGACAGGTTCGCGGCAATCAGCCCCAGCATTTT. The encoded protein is CASSSGQVRGNQPQHF.

The chain joins TRBV9 to TRBJ2-7, with D maybe TRBD1 (6 bases). This CDR3 has 13 residues. V lost 3 bases and J lost 4, with 11 bases in between. Germline loops: CDR1 SGDLS, CDR2 YYNGEE. Here the CDR3 reads CASSAGHLYEQYF. CDR3 coding DNA: TGTGCCAGCAGCGCGGGACACCTGTACGAGCAGTACTTC.

V gene TRBV5-4 combines with J gene TRBJ2-1; no reliable D call. CDR1 and CDR2 (germline): SGHNT, YYREEE (reference sequence). This CDR3 spans 12 amino acids. Trimming took 4 bases from V and 9 from J, leaving 11 bases between them. In nucleotides, the CDR3 is TGTGCCAGCAGCCTACAGACCGGTGAGCAGTTCTTC. Translated: CASSLQTGEQFF.

CDR3 coding DNA: TGCGCCAGCAGCCAAGAGGGCTTAGGGGCCAACGTCCTGACTTTC. Amino acid sequence: CASSQEGLGANVLTF. V and J are TRBV4-1 and TRBJ2-6; D uncertain. V was trimmed by 0 bases and J by 4 bases, leaving 7 bases between them. The CDR3 totals 15 residues. From germline, CDR1 is MGHRA and CDR2 YSYEKL.

The chain uses TRBV18 and TRBJ1-2; 10 positions agree with TRBD1. Losses at the gene ends were 4 bases for V and 2 bases for J; bases not matched to a gene: 4. This CDR3 spans 15 amino acids. Germline V gene sequence: CDR1 KGHSH, CDR2 LQKENI. DNA of the CDR3: TGTGCCAGCTCACTGGGACAGGGGATGAACTATGGCTACACCTTC. Translation gives CASSLGQGMNYGYTF.

This clone came up once. The chain employs TRBV18 and TRBJ1-1; possibly TRBD1 for D (5 bases). In germline, CDR1 is KGHSH, CDR2 LQKENI. V was pared by 1 base and J by 6 bases, with 15 bases between. The CDR3 has 15 residues. The CDR3 is CASSPRGREGSEAFF. CDR3 nucleotides: TGTGCCAGCTCACCACGCGGCAGGGAGGGATCTGAAGCTTTCTTT. The complete variable domain, with remaining parts taken from reference TRBV18 and TRBJ1-1, reads NAGVMQNPRHLVRRRGQEARLRCSPMKGHSHVYWYRQLPEEGLKFMVYLQKENIIDESGMPKERFSAEFPKEGPSILRIQQVVRGDSAAYFCASSPRGREGSEAFFGQGTRLTVV.

V gene TRBV5-1 combines with J gene TRBJ2-7; possibly TRBD2 for D (6 bases). Trimming pared 4 bases from V and 2 bases from J, leaving 13 bases between. CDR3 length: 14 residues. Germline V gives CDR1 SGHRS, CDR2 YFSETQ. CDR3 nucleotide sequence: TGCGCCAGCAGCGGCGGGACTCCCGCCTACGAGCAGTACTTC. Encoded protein: CASSGGTPAYEQYF. Full variable domain (outside the CDR3, taken from reference TRBV5-1 and TRBJ2-7): KAGVTQTPRYLIKTRGQQVTLSCSPISGHRSVSWYQQTPGQGLQFLFEYFSETQRNKGNFPGRFSGRQFSNSRSEMNVSTLELGDSALYLCASSGGTPAYEQYFGPGTRLTVT.

This rearrangement joins TRBV14 to TRBJ1-3; 9 nucleotides line up with TRBD1. The CDR3 extends over 15 amino acids. CDR1 and CDR2 (germline): SGHDN, FVKESK. V trimming: 4 bases; J trimming: 4 bases; junction bases outside the gene matches: 5. CDR3 loop: CASSLWTGDGNTIYF. The CDR3 nucleotides read TGTGCCAGCAGCCTCTGGACAGGGGACGGAAACACCATATATTTT.

This chain connects TRBV28 to TRBJ1-2; D is unclear. Trimming stripped 5 bases from V and 5 bases from J, with 18 bases between. The V gene's germline CDR1 is MDHEN and CDR2 SYDVKM. This CDR3 contains 15 residues. CDR3 sequence reads: CASSPRGFFSYGYTF. The CDR3 DNA is TGTGCCAGCAGTCCCCGTGGCTTCTTTTCATATGGCTACACCTTC.

This chain uses TRBV19 with TRBJ1-5, with 8 bases that match TRBD1. The germline CDR1 and CDR2 sequences are LNHDA and SQIVND (reference sequence). The J segment lost 6 bases and the V segment lost 5 bases, leaving 6 bases of the junction unmatched. This CDR3 is 14 amino acids long. For the CDR3, the DNA is TGTGCCAGTAGTCCGGCAGGGGGCAGTCAGCCCCAGCATTTT. Residues: CASSPAGGSQPQHF.

The CDR3 nucleotides read TGTGCCAGCAGCACCCGGACAGGGGGCCCTAATTCACCCCTCCACTTT. This gives the protein CASSTRTGGPNSPLHF. The chain couples TRBV5-8 to TRBJ1-6; 11 nucleotides agree with TRBD1. Germline lookup yields CDR1 SGHTS and CDR2 YDEGEE. The ends lost 4 bases at V and 6 bases at J; junction bases unmatched: 6. This CDR3 is built from 16 residues.

CDR3 residues: CASSEPGQDNEQFF. Written as DNA, the CDR3 is TGTGCCAGCAGTGAACCGGGACAGGACAATGAGCAGTTCTTC. This chain links TRBV6-4 with TRBJ2-1, with 8 bases fitting TRBD1. The length of the CDR3 is 14 residues. Trimming took 3 bases from V and 5 from J; bases not matched to a gene: 3. Germline CDR1 is MRHNA and CDR2 is SNTAGT.

The chain couples TRBV29-1 to TRBJ2-7, with D maybe TRBD1 (7 bases). Trimming left V 4 bases short and J 1 base short, with 8 bases between. CDR3 length equals 12 residues. In germline, CDR1 is SQVTM, CDR2 ANQGSEA. CDR3 protein: CSVAGGSYEQYF. The CDR3, as DNA: TGCAGCGTTGCAGGGGGGTCCTACGAGCAGTACTTC.

The chain couples TRBV7-9 to TRBJ1-4, with D possibly matching TRBD1 (5 bases). The CDR3 length is 15 residues. Per germline, CDR1 SEHNR and CDR2 FQNEAQ (reference sequence). The V end lost 5 bases, the J end lost 4 bases, and 14 bases lay between the germline ends. The DNA of the CDR3 is TGTGCCAGCAGCCTTATTTCGGGGGGTAATGAAAAACTGTTTTTT. This sequence encodes CASSLISGGNEKLFF.